This TCR beta chain was sequenced for a study of cytomegalovirus exposure and HLA in healthy donors. Comments on this clone: The antigen remains undetermined.

CDR1 and CDR2 from the germline V gene are SGHNT and YYREEE (reference sequence). The CDR3 consists of 13 residues. The ends were cut back, 4 bases at V and 7 bases at J, with 14 bases in the middle. Primers: 60 Vbeta forward and 13 Jbeta reverse. The table came from immunoSEQ multiplex PCR; TCRdb's copy has only in-frame clones and leaves some out. The sample lists more than 50,000 clones, about 72% occurring once. Study conclusions and caveats: Presence/absence comparisons presumed near-even sequencing depth among donors. With later analysis, a missense DCLRE1C variant became linked to TCR beta V- and J-gene trimming. By a later analysis, the bulk of CMV-associated TCR beta chains appeared HLA-restricted. TCR beta sequences reportedly predicted most subjects' HLA-A and HLA-B alleles accurately.

Sample: PBMCs. The sequence came from a man aged 50 to 59 in good health and CMV-seropositive. This chain joins TRBV5-4 and TRBJ1-1; D is unresolved. The CDR3: CASSLDSRGEAFF. The CDR3, as DNA: TGTGCCAGCAGCCTAGACTCCCGGGGTGAAGCTTTCTTT.